This TCR beta chain was recorded in a study of T cells in Graves' hyperthyroidism and ophthalmopathy. Amplified TCR beta CDR3 regions derived from RNA transcripts. RT-PCR in the first round (using the HTBI primer set) targeted the TCR CDR3. TCRdb reprocessed the multiplex PCR reads with MiXCR, giving one entry per CDR3 protein. The data show hundreds of thousands of distinct CDR3 sequences, 15% to 20% seen once. This clonotype was counted at least ten times. The V gene's germline CDR1 is SGHAT and CDR2 FQNNGV. Trimming took 7 bases from V and 4 from J, leaving 10 bases between them. This CDR3 region has 13 residues.

The V call is TRBV11-2, the J call TRBJ2-2; D assignment may be TRBD1 or TRBD2 (5 bases each). Sequences were obtained from blood. This TCR was recovered from a woman between 18 and 29 years old with Graves' ophthalmopathy. CDR3 in amino acids: CASTWGITGELFF. The CDR3 DNA follows: TGTGCCAGCACTTGGGGGATCACCGGGGAGCTGTTTTTT.